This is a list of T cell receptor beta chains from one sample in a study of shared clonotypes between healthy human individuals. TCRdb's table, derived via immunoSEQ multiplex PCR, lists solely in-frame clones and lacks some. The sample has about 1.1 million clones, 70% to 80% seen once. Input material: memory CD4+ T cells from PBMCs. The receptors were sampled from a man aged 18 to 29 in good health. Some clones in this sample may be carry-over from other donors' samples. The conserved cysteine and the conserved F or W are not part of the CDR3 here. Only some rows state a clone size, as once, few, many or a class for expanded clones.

ASSFRGDNTGELF TRBV5-1 - 13 TRBJ2-2
ATNGAFGQPQH TRBV6-5 few 11 TRBJ1-5
ASSLGDRGETQY TRBV7-8 - 12 TRBJ2-5
ASSQESRGGEQF TRBV4-3 - 12 TRBJ2-1
ASSVGVGLVYEQY TRBV9 few 13 TRBJ2-7
ASQGGQGLGQPQH TRBV6-1 - 13 TRBJ1-5
ASSRAGTGGYNEQF TRBV28 - 14 TRBJ2-1
ASSQENLSEQY TRBV4-3 - 11 TRBJ2-7
SVGEDDYT TRBV29-1 few 8 TRBJ1-2
ASSARGGYT TRBV11-2 - 9 TRBJ1-2
SSTGNTDTQY TRBV29-1 - 10 TRBJ2-3
ASSATRVGTQY TRBV5-6 - 11 TRBJ2-5
ASTPGGTSDTYEQY TRBV5-4 - 14 TRBJ2-7
STSRAYEAF TRBV20-1 - 9 TRBJ1-1
ASSTPSPGGETQY TRBV7-9 - 13 TRBJ2-5
ASSPRAPGGEAF TRBV6-6 - 12 TRBJ1-1
ASSAYRGLSNQPQH TRBV6-1 few 14 TRBJ1-5
ASSLQAGRGVTYEQY TRBV7-2 - 15 TRBJ2-7
ASSLNWGQMNTEAF TRBV5-6 once 14 TRBJ1-1
ASRTQIDNEQF TRBV5-1 few 11 TRBJ2-1
ASSLTGDGNTEAF TRBV7-3 - 13 TRBJ1-1
ASSSGTGNNEQF TRBV5-1 once 12 TRBJ2-1
ASSQVVPLAGRTDTQY TRBV4-3 - 16 TRBJ2-3
ASSFGTSGTYEQY TRBV7-9 - 13 TRBJ2-7
ASSPTGHGYT TRBV18 - 10 TRBJ1-2
ASSLPPGQGFLPQH TRBV28 few 14 TRBJ1-5
ASAGTYTGHTEAF TRBV19 - 13 TRBJ1-1
ASSFRAPYGYT TRBV28 - 11 TRBJ1-2
ASIRPGQELFEQY TRBV19 once 13 TRBJ2-7
ASSLLTRKNTEAF TRBV5-1 - 13 TRBJ1-1
ASRAVGSTDTQY TRBV6-1 - 12 TRBJ2-3
ASSPLLDSEQF TRBV18 - 11 TRBJ2-1
ASSPRQGLGDTQY TRBV7-2 - 13 TRBJ2-3
ASTLWGSSYEQY TRBV6-1 many 12 TRBJ2-7
ASSSVGGRQYEQY TRBV28 - 13 TRBJ2-7
ASTRDRGGSTDTQY TRBV5-1 - 14 TRBJ2-3
ASSSTAVVDEQY TRBV4-2 - 12 TRBJ2-7
ASSPGGQGDEKLF TRBV4-2 few 13 TRBJ1-4
ASRGYTTGREPQH TRBV19 - 13 TRBJ1-5
ASSVGGSGNYNEQF TRBV9 - 14 TRBJ2-1
ASSDKGRETEQF TRBV6-1 - 12 TRBJ2-1
ASSSTYNTQGISGNTIY TRBV28 - 17 TRBJ1-3
ASSETLLKETQY TRBV11-2 few 12 TRBJ2-5